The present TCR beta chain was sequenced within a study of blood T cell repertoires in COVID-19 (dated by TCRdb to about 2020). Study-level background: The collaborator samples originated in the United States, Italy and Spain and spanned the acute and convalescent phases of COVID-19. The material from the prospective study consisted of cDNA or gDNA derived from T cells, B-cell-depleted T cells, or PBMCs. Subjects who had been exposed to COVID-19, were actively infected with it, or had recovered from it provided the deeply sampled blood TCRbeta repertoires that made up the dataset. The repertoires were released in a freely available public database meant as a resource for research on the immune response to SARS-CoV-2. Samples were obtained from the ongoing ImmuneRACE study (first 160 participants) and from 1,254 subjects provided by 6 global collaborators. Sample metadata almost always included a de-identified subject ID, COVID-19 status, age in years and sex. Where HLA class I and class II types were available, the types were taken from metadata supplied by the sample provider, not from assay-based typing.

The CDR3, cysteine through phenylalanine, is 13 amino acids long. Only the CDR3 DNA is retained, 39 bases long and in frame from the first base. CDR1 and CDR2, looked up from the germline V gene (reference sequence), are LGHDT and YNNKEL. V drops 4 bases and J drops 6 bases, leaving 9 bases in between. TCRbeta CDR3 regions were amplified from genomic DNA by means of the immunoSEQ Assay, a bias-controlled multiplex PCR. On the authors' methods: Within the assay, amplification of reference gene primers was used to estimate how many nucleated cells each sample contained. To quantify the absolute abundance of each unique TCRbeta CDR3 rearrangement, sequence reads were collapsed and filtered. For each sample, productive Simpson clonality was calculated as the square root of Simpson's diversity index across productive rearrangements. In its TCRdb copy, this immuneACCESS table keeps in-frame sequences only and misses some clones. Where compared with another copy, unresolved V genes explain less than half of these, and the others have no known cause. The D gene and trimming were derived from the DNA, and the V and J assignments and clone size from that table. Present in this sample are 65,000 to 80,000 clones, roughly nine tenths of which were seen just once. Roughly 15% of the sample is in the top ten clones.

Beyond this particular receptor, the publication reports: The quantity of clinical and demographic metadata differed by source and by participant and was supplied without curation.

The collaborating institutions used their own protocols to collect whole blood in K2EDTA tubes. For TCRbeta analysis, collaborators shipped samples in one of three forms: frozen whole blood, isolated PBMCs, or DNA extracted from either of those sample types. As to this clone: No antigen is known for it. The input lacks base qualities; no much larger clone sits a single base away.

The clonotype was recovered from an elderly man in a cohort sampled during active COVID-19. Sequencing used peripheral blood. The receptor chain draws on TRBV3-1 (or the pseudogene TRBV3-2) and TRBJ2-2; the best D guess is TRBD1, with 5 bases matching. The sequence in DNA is TGTGCCAGCAGCCTAGCAGGGCCCGGGGAGCTGTTTTTT. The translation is CASSLAGPGELFF.